These 19 T cell receptor beta chains originate from one sample sequenced in a study of tumor and adjacent non-tumor tissue in lung cancer. RNA was extracted from bulk tissue without any cell sorting. The normal lung tissue was taken more than 3 cm from the tumor edge. A modified ARM-PCR protocol with three rounds of nested PCR amplified TCRbeta. A single record per CDR3 protein comes from TCRdb applying MiXCR to the multiplex PCR reads. In the table there are approximately 110,000 distinct CDR3 sequences, under 65% of which are singletons. The sequencing input was distant non-tumor lung tissue. These receptors all stem from a man aged 55-75 years with non-small cell lung cancer.

With respect to this clonotype: No conserved phenylalanine or tryptophan is present at the end of the CDR3, so a read error is the likely explanation. The rearrangement joins TRBV28 to TRBJ2-2; TRBD2 matches at 9 bases. The CDR3 sequence is 15 residues long. In germline, CDR1 is MDHEN, CDR2 SYDVKM. The CDR3 sequence is CATAAGTSSSGELFI. Written as DNA, the CDR3 is TGTGCCACCGCGGCCGGGACTAGCAGCTCCGGGGAACTGTTTATT.

Regarding this clonotype: Compared with germline, one end of the junction differs, possibly owing to a read error. V usage is TRBV24-1 and J usage is TRBJ1-5; no clear D gene. The length of the CDR3 is 14 residues. Germline CDR1 reads KGHDR; CDR2 reads SFDVKD. CDR3 DNA: TGTGCCAGCAGTTCAACGGGCAGTGGTGGGACCCAGCATTTT. Translating gives CASSSTGSGGTQHF.

There are many counts of this clonotype. The V gene is TRBV5-1, the J gene TRBJ1-3; maybe TRBD1 (6 bases). The V and J ends lost 0 bases and 2 bases respectively, with 9 bases between them. Germline CDR1 reads SGHRS; CDR2 reads YFSETQ. This CDR3 spans 15 amino acids. The CDR3 protein is CASSLDTGTGNTIYF. DNA of the CDR3: TGCGCCAGCAGCTTGGACACAGGGACTGGAAACACCATATATTTT.

Notes on this clonotype: At one end, the junction sequence differs from germline, possibly due to a read error. This rearrangement joins TRBV29-1 to TRBJ1-1; weak D call: TRBD1 (5 bases). The CDR3 is 15 amino acids. Germline CDR1 and CDR2: SQVTM and ANQGSEA. CDR3 loop: CSVGKRGSVKTEAYF. In DNA, the CDR3 is TGCAGCGTTGGTAAGCGGGGCAGCGTGAAAACTGAAGCTTACTTT.

About this clonotype: One end of the junction does not line up with germline, which may come from a read error. The chain recombines TRBV12-3 or TRBV12-4 with TRBJ2-2; 9 nucleotides line up with TRBD1. The CDR3 consists of 13 residues. The CDR3 here is CASSNRGPGELLF. Written as DNA, the CDR3 is TGTGCCAGCAGTAACAGGGGGCCCGGGGAGCTGCTTTTT.

This chain links TRBV12-3 or TRBV12-4 with TRBJ2-7, with a weak D call TRBD1 (6 bases). This CDR3 contains 15 residues. V dropped 9 bases and J dropped 3 bases, with 21 bases sitting between them. The CDR3 protein is CASSTHLETGYEQYF. CDR3 DNA: TGTGCCAGTAGCACCCATCTCGAGACAGGCTACGAGCAGTACTTC.

Remarks on this clonotype: One end of the junction is discordant with germline, which a read error may explain. This CDR3 is CASSSETGDTGTQCF. CDR3 DNA sequence: TGTGCCAGCAGCTCAGAAACAGGGGACACAGGTACGCAGTGCTTT. This chain links TRBV11-2 with TRBJ2-3, with TRBD1 matching over 7 bases. Germline V gene sequence: CDR1 SGHAT, CDR2 FQNNGV. This CDR3 is built from 15 residues.

This clonotype showed up many times. J is TRBJ2-7 and V is TRBV6-1, with D possibly being TRBD2 (6 bases). Germline V gene lookup returns CDR1 MNHNS and CDR2 SASEGT. This CDR3 region has 14 residues. V lost 9 bases, J lost 0 bases, and 15 bases lay in between. CDR3 DNA: TGTGCCAGTCGGGGGAAGGGGAGCTCCTACGAGCAGTACTTC. As protein: CASRGKGSSYEQYF.

This clonotype was observed once. A much larger clone differs from this one at a single base, so this may be a read error. The genes are TRBV20-1 and TRBJ2-7, with 8 bases lining up with TRBD1. Germline loops: CDR1 DFQATT, CDR2 SNEGSKA (reference sequence). The CDR3 is 14 amino acids. V lost 0 bases to trimming and J lost 5 bases; unmatched junction nucleotides: 6. The CDR3 loop is CSAREPGQDNEQYF. CDR3 DNA: TGCAGTGCTAGAGAACCGGGACAGGATAACGAGCAGTACTTC.

Concerning this clonotype: It may be a read error: a sequence one base away is much more abundant. J is TRBJ2-1 and V is TRBV7-3, with D tentatively TRBD1 (6 bases). Looked up from germline, CDR1 is SGHTA and CDR2 is FQGTGA. CDR3 length: 13 amino acids. CDR3 in amino acids: CASNLTGLNEQFF. Written as DNA, the CDR3 is TGTGCCAGCAACTTAACAGGGTTAAATGAGCAGTTCTTC.

Notes on this clonotype: A much more abundant neighbour one base away suggests this may be a read error. The gene calls are TRBV4-3 and TRBJ2-3, with 7 positions matching TRBD2. Looked up from germline, CDR1 is LGHNA and CDR2 is YSLEER. CDR3 length equals 15 residues. As DNA, the CDR3 is TGCGCCAGCAGCCACGGGGGGAAAAGGGAAGATATGCAGTATTTT. It translates to CASSHGGKREDMQYF.

This clonotype was found a few times. The chain employs TRBV19 and TRBJ1-4, with D possibly TRBD1 on 5 matching bases. In germline, CDR1 is LNHDA, CDR2 SQIVND (reference sequence). The CDR3 has 15 amino acids. V gave up 5 bases and J gave up 7 bases, with 17 bases separating them. CDR3 bases: TGTGCCAGTAGTCCTCCGGGAACGAGGGGTGAAAAACTGTTTTTT. Translating gives CASSPPGTRGEKLFF.

This clonotype was counted ten times or more. The chain joins TRBV7-9 to TRBJ1-2; a possible D gene is TRBD1 (6 bases). V was clipped by 6 bases and J by 3 bases, with 14 bases between them. Germline V gives CDR1 SEHNR, CDR2 FQNEAQ (reference sequence). The CDR3 sequence is 14 residues long. CDR3 coding DNA: TGTGCCAGCAGGCAAACGGGGGGCGACTATGGCTACACCTTC. This encodes CASRQTGGDYGYTF.

The chain combines TRBV4-3 with TRBJ2-2; possibly TRBD2 for D (5 bases). The ends were cut back, 0 bases at V and 12 bases at J, with 23 bases in the middle. The CDR3 runs 17 residues. The germline CDR1 and CDR2 sequences are LGHNA and YSLEER. Written as DNA, the CDR3 is TGCGCCAGCAGCCAAGACCCAACCGGAACCGCGAGAGGGAAGCTGTTTTTT. Its protein is CASSQDPTGTARGKLFF.

A note on this clonotype: A read error may produce the germline difference seen at one junction end. The rearrangement joins TRBV11-2 to TRBJ1-1, with TRBD1 as a possible D gene (6 bases). The CDR3 length is 16 residues. Germline V gene sequence: CDR1 SGHAT, CDR2 FQNNGV. CDR3 loop: CASGLNLWTENTEAFF. CDR3 nucleotide sequence: TGTGCCAGCGGCTTAAACCTGTGGACAGAGAACACTGAAGCTTTCTTT.

On this clonotype: This may arise from a read error, as a much more abundant clone is one base away. The chain is built from TRBV6-1 and TRBJ1-1, with TRBD1 as a possible D gene (6 bases). In germline, CDR1 is MNHNS, CDR2 SASEGT. The CDR3 sequence is 11 residues long. CDR3 residues: CDGGGYTEAFF. The CDR3 DNA reads TGTGACGGGGGCGGGTACACTGAAGCTTTCTTT.

Concerning this clonotype itself: As the CDR3 is not closed by the conserved phenylalanine or tryptophan, this likely results from a read error. This chain connects TRBV11-1 to TRBJ2-2; TRBD1 might be the D (6 bases). The CDR3 has 15 residues. The germline CDR1 and CDR2 sequences are SGHAT and FQDESV (reference sequence). Between the trimmed V and J ends, which lost 9 bases and 4 bases, there was a span of 18 bases. CDR3 in amino acids: CASSPVLGGTGELFS. CDR3 DNA sequence: TGTGCCAGTAGCCCCGTGTTAGGGGGCACCGGGGAGCTGTTTTCT.

Note on this clonotype: This may come from a read error, since a much larger clone is one base off. This CDR3 is missing its conserved last phenylalanine or tryptophan, likely due to a read error. The chain has TRBV12-3 or TRBV12-4 and TRBJ2-3; D might be TRBD2 (7 bases). The CDR3 spans 15 residues. V was clipped by 6 bases and J by 0 bases, with 13 bases between them. In nucleotides, the CDR3 is TGTGCCAGCAGCCGGGGGCGGGGGAGCACAGATACGCAGTATTCT. Amino acid sequence: CASSRGRGSTDTQYS.

A word on this clonotype: Because the CDR3 is missing its conserved closing phenylalanine or tryptophan, this is likely a read error. This chain connects TRBV6-1 to TRBJ1-2; 9 nucleotides agree with TRBD1. There are 15 residues in the CDR3. In germline, CDR1 is MNHNS, CDR2 SASEGT. V gave up 6 bases and J gave up 7 bases; unmatched junction bases: 12. DNA of the CDR3: TGTGCCAGCAGCGCCTTAATGCGGACAGGGGTTGGCTACACCCCC. As protein: CASSALMRTGVGYTP.